Detailed here is one T cell receptor (beta chain). Its antigen remains unknown. TCRdb's table, derived via immunoSEQ multiplex PCR, lists solely in-frame clones and lacks some. The table includes fewer than 25,000 clones, around 72% detected once. The data belong to a study of vaccination effects on CD4 cells after COVID-19. The germline V gene encodes CDR1 MNHEY and CDR2 SVGAGI. V gave up 7 bases and J gave up 6 bases; unmatched junction bases: 6. CDR3 length: 13 amino acids. Sequencing was preceded by expansion of antigen-specific CD4+ T cells with viral peptide pools in the ViraFEST assay. CD4+ T cell isolation took place after approximately ten days of culture. Every well housed some 1.8 million PBMC, which grew in culture alongside roughly 10 IU/ml IL-2 and roughly 9.9 ug/ml peptides.

The J gene is TRBJ2-3, the V gene TRBV6-5; 8 bases fit TRBD2. Sample: CD4+ T cells from PBMCs cultured with HCoV-229E spike peptides, taken before COVID-19 vaccination. The sequence was collected from a human donor who received a COVID-19 vaccine. CDR3 DNA: TGTGCCAGCATAAGACTAGCGAGCGATACGCAGTATTTT. Amino acids: CASIRLASDTQYF.